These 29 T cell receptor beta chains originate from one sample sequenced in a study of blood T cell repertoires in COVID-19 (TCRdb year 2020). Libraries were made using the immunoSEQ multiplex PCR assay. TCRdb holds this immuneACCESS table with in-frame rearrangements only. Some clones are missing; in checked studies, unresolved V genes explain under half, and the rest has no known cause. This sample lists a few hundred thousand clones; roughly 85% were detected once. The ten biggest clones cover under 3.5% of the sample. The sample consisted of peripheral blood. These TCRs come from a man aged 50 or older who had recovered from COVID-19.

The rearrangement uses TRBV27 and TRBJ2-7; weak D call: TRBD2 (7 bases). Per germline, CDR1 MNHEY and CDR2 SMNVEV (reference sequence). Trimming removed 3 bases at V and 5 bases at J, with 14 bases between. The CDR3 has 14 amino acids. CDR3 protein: CASSFLGGVDEQYF. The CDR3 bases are TGTGCCAGCAGTTTTCTAGGGGGGGTGGACGAGCAGTACTTC.

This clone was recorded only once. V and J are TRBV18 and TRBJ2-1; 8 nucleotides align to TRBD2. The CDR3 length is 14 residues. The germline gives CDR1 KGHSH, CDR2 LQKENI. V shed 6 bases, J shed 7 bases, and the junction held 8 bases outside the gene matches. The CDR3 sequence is CASSGLGERNEQFF. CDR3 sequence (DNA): TGTGCCAGCTCGGGACTAGGTGAGAGGAATGAGCAGTTCTTC. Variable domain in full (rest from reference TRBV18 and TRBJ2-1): NAGVMQNPRHLVRRRGQEARLRCSPMKGHSHVYWYRQLPEEGLKFMVYLQKENIIDESGMPKERFSAEFPKEGPSILRIQQVVRGDSAAYFCASSGLGERNEQFFGPGTRLTVL.

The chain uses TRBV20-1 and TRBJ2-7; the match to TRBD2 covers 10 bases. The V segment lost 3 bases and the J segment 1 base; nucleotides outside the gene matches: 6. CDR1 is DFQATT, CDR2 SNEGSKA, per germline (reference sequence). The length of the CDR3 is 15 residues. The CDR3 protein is CSASVGLADSYEQYF. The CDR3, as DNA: TGCAGTGCTAGTGTAGGACTAGCGGATTCCTACGAGCAGTACTTC.

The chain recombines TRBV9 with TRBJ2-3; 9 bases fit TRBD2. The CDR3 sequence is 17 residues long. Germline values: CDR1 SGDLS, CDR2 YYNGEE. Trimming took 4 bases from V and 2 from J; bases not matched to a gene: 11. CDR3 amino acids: CASSPRRAGGSTDTQYF. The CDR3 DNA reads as TGTGCCAGCAGCCCTAGGAGAGCGGGGGGCTCCACAGATACGCAGTATTTT.

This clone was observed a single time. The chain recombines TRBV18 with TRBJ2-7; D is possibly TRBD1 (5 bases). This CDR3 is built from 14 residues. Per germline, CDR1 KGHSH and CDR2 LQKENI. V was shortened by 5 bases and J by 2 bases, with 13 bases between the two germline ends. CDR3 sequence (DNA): TGTGCCAGCTCAGCTCCGAGCAGGGCCTACGAGCAGTACTTC. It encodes CASSAPSRAYEQYF. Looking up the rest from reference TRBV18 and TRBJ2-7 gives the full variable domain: NAGVMQNPRHLVRRRGQEARLRCSPMKGHSHVYWYRQLPEEGLKFMVYLQKENIIDESGMPKERFSAEFPKEGPSILRIQQVVRGDSAAYFCASSAPSRAYEQYFGPGTRLTVT.

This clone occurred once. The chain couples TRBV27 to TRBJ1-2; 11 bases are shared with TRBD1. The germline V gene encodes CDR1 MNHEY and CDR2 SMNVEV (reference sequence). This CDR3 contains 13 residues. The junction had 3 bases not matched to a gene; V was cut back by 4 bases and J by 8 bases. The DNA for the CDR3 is TGTGCCAGCAGTTCGGGACAGGGGGTAGGCTACACCTTC. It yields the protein CASSSGQGVGYTF.

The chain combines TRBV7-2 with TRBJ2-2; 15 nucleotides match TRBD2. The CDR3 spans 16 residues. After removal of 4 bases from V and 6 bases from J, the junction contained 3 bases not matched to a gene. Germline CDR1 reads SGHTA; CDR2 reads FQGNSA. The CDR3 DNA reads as TGTGCCAGCAGCTGGACTAGCGGGAGGGCCTCCGGGGAGCTGTTTTTT. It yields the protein CASSWTSGRASGELFF.

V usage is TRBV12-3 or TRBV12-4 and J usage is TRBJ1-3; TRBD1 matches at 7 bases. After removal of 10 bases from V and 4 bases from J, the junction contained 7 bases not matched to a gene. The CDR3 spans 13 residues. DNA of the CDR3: TGTGCCAACCGACAGGGATCAGGAAACACCATATATTTT. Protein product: CANRQGSGNTIYF.

CDR3 coding DNA: TGTGCCAGCAGCCAAGAAAAGGGGAAGAAGAATGGCTACACCTTC. Amino acid sequence: CASSQEKGKKNGYTF. The chain links TRBV4-2 to TRBJ1-2, with D possibly being TRBD1 (5 bases). Germline CDR1 is LGHNA and CDR2 is YNFKEQ. The CDR3 consists of 15 residues. The ends were cut back, 0 bases at V and 6 bases at J, with 14 bases in the middle.

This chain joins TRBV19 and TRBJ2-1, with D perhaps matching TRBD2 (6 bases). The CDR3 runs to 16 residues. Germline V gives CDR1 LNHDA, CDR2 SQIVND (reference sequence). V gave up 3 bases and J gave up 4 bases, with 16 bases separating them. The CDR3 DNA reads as TGTGCCAGTAGTATCAGCGGCGGGATTGGGTACAATGAGCAGTTCTTC. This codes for CASSISGGIGYNEQFF.

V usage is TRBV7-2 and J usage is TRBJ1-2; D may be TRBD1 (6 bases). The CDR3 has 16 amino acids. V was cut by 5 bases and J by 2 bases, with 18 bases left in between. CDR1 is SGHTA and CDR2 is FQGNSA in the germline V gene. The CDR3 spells CASSEGGGGGNYGYTF. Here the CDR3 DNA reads TGTGCCAGCAGCGAGGGAGGAGGGGGGGGCAACTATGGCTACACCTTC.

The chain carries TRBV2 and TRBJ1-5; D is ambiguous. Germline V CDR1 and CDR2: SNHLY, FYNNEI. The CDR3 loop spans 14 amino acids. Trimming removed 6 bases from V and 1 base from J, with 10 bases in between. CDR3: CASRSGRSNQPQHF. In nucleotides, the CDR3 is TGTGCCAGCAGGTCAGGTAGGAGCAATCAGCCCCAGCATTTT.

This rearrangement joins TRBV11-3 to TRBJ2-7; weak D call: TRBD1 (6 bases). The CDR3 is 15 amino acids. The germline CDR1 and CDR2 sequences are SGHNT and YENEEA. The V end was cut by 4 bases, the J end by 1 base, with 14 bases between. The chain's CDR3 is CASSSGQSGSYEQYF. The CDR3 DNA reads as TGTGCCAGCAGCTCCGGACAGAGCGGATCCTACGAGCAGTACTTC.

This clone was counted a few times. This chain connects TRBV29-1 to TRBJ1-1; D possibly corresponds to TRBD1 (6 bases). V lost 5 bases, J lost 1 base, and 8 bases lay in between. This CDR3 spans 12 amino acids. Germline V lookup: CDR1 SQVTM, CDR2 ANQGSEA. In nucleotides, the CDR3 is TGCAGCGTTAGACAGGCGAACACTGAAGCTTTCTTT. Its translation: CSVRQANTEAFF.

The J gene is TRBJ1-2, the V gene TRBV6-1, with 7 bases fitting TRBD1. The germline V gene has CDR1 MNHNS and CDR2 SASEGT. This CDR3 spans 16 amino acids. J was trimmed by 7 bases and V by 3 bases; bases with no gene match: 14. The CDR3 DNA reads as TGTGCCAGCAGTGACTACTCCCGGGACAGATTTTTTGGCTACACCTTC. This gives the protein CASSDYSRDRFFGYTF.

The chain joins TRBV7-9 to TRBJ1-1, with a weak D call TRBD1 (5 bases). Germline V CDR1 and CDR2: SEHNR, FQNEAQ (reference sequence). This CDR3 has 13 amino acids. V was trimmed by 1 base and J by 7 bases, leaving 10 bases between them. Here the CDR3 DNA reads TGTGCCAGCAGCTTAGGGTCAACAGGTGAAGCTTTCTTT. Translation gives CASSLGSTGEAFF.

This CDR3 reads CASSQRYSPYNEQFF. DNA of the CDR3: TGTGCCAGCAGCCAACGATACAGTCCCTACAATGAGCAGTTCTTC. The chain recombines TRBV14 with TRBJ2-1; D remains unclear. The germline V gene has CDR1 SGHDN and CDR2 FVKESK. V lost 2 bases to trimming and J lost 2 bases, with 10 bases between them. The CDR3 is 15 amino acids.

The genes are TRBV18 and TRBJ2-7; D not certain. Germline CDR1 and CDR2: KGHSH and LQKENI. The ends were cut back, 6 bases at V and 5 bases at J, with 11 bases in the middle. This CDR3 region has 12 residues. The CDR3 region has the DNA TGTGCCAGCTCGCCGCGAATGGACGAGCAGTACTTC. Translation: CASSPRMDEQYF.

This CDR3 reads CASSMREALKQFF. The CDR3, as DNA: TGTGCCAGTAGTATGCGGGAGGCCCTCAAGCAGTTCTTC. The chain uses TRBV19 and TRBJ2-1, with 8 nucleotides matching TRBD2. This CDR3 is built from 13 residues. Losses at the gene ends were 3 bases for V and 11 bases for J; bases not matched to a gene: 6. Germline CDR1 LNHDA, CDR2 SQIVND (reference sequence). Looking up the rest from reference TRBV19 and TRBJ2-1 gives the full variable domain: DGGITQSPKYLFRKEGQNVTLSCEQNLNHDAMYWYRQDPGQGLRLIYYSQIVNDFQKGDIAEGYSVSREKKESFPLTVTSAQKNPTAFYLCASSMREALKQFFGPGTRLTVL.

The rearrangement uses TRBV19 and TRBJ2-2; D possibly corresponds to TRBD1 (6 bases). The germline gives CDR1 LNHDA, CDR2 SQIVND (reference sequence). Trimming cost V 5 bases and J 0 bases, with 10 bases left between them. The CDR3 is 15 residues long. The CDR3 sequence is CASSLGAPNTGELFF. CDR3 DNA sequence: TGTGCCAGTAGTCTGGGGGCCCCGAACACCGGGGAGCTGTTTTTT.

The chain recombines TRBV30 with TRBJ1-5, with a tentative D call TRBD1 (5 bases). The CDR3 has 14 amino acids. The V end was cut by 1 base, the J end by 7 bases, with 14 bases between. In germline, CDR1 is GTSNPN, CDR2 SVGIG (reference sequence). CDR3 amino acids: CAWSGQGMRQPQHF. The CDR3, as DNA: TGTGCCTGGAGTGGGCAGGGAATGAGACAGCCCCAGCATTTT. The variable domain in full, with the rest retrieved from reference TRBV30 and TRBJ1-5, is SQTIHQWPATLVQPVGSPLSLECTVEGTSNPNLYWYRQAAGRGLQLLFYSVGIGQISSEVPQNLSASRPQDRQFILSSKKLLLSDSGFYLCAWSGQGMRQPQHFGDGTRLSIL.

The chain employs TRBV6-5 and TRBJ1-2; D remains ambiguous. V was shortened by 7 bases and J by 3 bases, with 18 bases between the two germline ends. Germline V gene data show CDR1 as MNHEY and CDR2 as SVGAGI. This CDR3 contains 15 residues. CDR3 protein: CASTAGRVVHYGYTF. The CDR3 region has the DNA TGTGCCAGCACCGCGGGGAGGGTTGTCCACTATGGCTACACCTTC.

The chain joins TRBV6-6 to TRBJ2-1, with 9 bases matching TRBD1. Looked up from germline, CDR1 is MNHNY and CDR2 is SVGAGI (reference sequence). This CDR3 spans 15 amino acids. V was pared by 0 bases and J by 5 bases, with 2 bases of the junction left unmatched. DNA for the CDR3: TGTGCCAGCAGTTACTCCCGGGACAGGGACAATGAGCAGTTCTTC. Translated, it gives CASSYSRDRDNEQFF.

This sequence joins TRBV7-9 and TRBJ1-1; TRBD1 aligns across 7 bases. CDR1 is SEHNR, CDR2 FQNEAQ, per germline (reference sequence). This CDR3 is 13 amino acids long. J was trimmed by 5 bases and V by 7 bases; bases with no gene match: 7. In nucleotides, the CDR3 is TGTGCCAGCACGCCGGGACAGTATACTGAAGCTTTCTTT. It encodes CASTPGQYTEAFF. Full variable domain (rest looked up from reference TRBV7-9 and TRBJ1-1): DTGVSQNPRHKITKRGQNVTFRCDPISEHNRLYWYRQTLGQGPEFLTYFQNEAQLEKSRLLSDRFSAERPKGSFSTLEIQRTEQGDSAMYLCASTPGQYTEAFFGQGTRLTVV.

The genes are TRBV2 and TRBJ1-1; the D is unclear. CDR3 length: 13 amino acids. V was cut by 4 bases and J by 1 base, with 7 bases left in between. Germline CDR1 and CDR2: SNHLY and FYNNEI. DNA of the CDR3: TGTGCCAGCAGTGTCATTCAGAACACTGAAGCTTTCTTT. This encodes CASSVIQNTEAFF.

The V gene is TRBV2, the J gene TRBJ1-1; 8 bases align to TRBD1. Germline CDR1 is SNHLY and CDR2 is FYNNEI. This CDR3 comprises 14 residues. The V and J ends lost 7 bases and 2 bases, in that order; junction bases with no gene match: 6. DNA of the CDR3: TGTGCCAGCAATTTACAGGGGGTAAACACTGAAGCTTTCTTT. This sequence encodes CASNLQGVNTEAFF.

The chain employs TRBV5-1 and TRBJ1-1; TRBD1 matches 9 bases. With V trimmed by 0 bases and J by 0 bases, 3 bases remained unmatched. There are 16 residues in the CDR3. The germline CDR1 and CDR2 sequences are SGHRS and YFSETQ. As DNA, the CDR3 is TGCGCCAGCAGCTTGGCCGGGACAGGGCTGAACACTGAAGCTTTCTTT. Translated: CASSLAGTGLNTEAFF.

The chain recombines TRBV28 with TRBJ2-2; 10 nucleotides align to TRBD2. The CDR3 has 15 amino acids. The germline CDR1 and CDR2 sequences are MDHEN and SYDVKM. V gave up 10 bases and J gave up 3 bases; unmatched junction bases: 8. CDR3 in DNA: TGTGCCACTCGAGCGGGAGGGTCGGACACCGGGGAGCTGTTTTTT. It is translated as CATRAGGSDTGELFF.

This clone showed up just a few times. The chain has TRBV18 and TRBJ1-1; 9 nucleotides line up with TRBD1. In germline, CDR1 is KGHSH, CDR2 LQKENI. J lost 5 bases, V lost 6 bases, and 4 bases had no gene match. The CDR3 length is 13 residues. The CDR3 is CASSSDRGTEAFF. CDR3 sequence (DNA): TGTGCCAGCTCGAGCGACAGGGGGACTGAAGCTTTCTTT.